Listed below are T cell receptor beta chains from one sample, sequenced in a study of cytomegalovirus exposure and HLA in healthy donors. The protocol was immunoSEQ multiplex PCR, while the TCRdb copy is restricted to in-frame clones and leaves out a portion. The table records over 85,000 clones, around three quarters of them present only once. Source material: PBMCs. The source is a man aged 25-40 years in good health and CMV-seronegative. The CDR3 runs from the conserved cysteine through the conserved F or W. Fields, in order: D gene, J gene, clone size, V gene, CDR3 DNA, CDR3 protein. A D gene is named only where the DNA matches it firmly. Where a row states a size, it is once, few, many or the class of an expanded clone; other rows omit it.

TRBD1,TRBJ1-1,.,TRBV6-6,TGTGCCAGCAGTTTACAGGGGGCGAACACTGAAGCTTTCTTT,CASSLQGANTEAFF
TRBD1,TRBJ2-5,.,TRBV6-5,TGTGCCAGCAGTTACTCAGGGGGCAGTCTCGATGAGACCCAGTACTTC,CASSYSGGSLDETQYF
.,TRBJ1-5,.,TRBV4-1,TGCGCCAGCAGCCAAGATCGAGGGGGTTACAATCAGCCCCAGCATTTT,CASSQDRGGYNQPQHF
.,TRBJ2-1,.,TRBV14,TGTGCCAGCAGCCAGCCCAGGGGTCCGGGGTCCTACAATGAGCAGTTCTTC,CASSQPRGPGSYNEQFF
.,TRBJ1-4,once,TRBV19,TGTGCCAGTACCCTGAGGAGATCAAATGAAAAACTGTTTTTT,CASTLRRSNEKLFF
.,TRBJ1-1,.,TRBV18,TGTGCCAGCTCACCATCTTACAGGGACACTGAAGCTTTCTTT,CASSPSYRDTEAFF
TRBD2,TRBJ2-2,.,TRBV5-1,TGCGCCAGCAGCTTGATAGCGGGGGACACCGGGGAGCTGTTTTTT,CASSLIAGDTGELFF
.,TRBJ1-5,.,TRBV9,TGTGCCAGCAGCGTAGGGTCGGGGCCCCAGCATTTT,CASSVGSGPQHF
.,TRBJ2-5,.,TRBV2,TGTGCCAGCAGTTACAGGGAGGAGACCCAGTACTTC,CASSYREETQYF
.,TRBJ1-6,.,TRBV6-1,TGTGCCAGCAGTGCGACAGCCGTAGCCTGGGGTTCACCCCTCCACTTT,CASSATAVAWGSPLHF
.,TRBJ2-5,.,TRBV7-7,TGTGCCAGCAGCTTGTATCGAGGACAACCTTACCAAGAGACCCAGTACTTC,CASSLYRGQPYQETQYF
.,TRBJ1-1,few,TRBV27,TGTGCCAGCCCCCCCGCCAGTAACACTGAAGCTTTCTTT,CASPPASNTEAFF
.,TRBJ2-1,.,TRBV7-9,TGTGCCAGCAGCTTAGCCACCGGGAGCTACAATGAGCAGTTCTTC,CASSLATGSYNEQFF
.,TRBJ1-1,.,TRBV29-1,TGCAGCAATACACAGAAGAACACTGAAGCTTTCTTT,CSNTQKNTEAFF
TRBD2,TRBJ2-5,.,TRBV7-6,TGTGCCAGCAGCTCCGGGACTAGCGGGAGCCAAGAGACCCAGTACTTC,CASSSGTSGSQETQYF
TRBD2,TRBJ2-1,.,TRBV19,TGTGCCAGTGGGGGGGACGGACTACCCCTCTCGGATGAGCAGTTCTTC,CASGGDGLPLSDEQFF
TRBD1,TRBJ2-7,.,TRBV19,TGTGCCAGTAGTATAGGGACAGGGCGCGAGCAGTACTTC,CASSIGTGREQYF
TRBD1,TRBJ2-6,.,TRBV4-3,TGCGCCAGCAGCCAAAACCAGGGGGCTGGGGCCAACGTCCTGACTTTC,CASSQNQGAGANVLTF
TRBD1,TRBJ1-5,.,TRBV6-7,TGTGCCAGCAGCGCGGACAGGCCCAATCAGCCCCAGCATTTT,CASSADRPNQPQHF
TRBD1,TRBJ2-1,.,TRBV5-1,TGCGCCAGCAGCTTGGGACAGGGCTACAATGAGCAGTTCTTC,CASSLGQGYNEQFF
.,TRBJ1-1,.,TRBV5-1,TGCGCCAGCACGTACGGACAGTCGAACACTGAAGCTTTCTTT,CASTYGQSNTEAFF
.,TRBJ2-3,.,TRBV18,TGTGCCAGCTCACCAAACCCACCAGGTAGCACAGATACGCAGTATTTT,CASSPNPPGSTDTQYF
.,TRBJ1-4,.,TRBV28,TGTGCCAGCAGTTTATGGGCGGGGAATAATGAAAAACTGTTTTTT,CASSLWAGNNEKLFF
TRBD2,TRBJ2-5,.,TRBV9,TGTGCCAGCAGCCCGGGACTAGCGCCTCCGGGAGAGACCCAGTACTTC,CASSPGLAPPGETQYF
.,TRBJ2-7,.,TRBV7-9,TGTGCCAGCAGACCACGAGACAGTACCTACGAGCAGTACTTC,CASRPRDSTYEQYF
.,TRBJ1-2,.,TRBV4-1,TGCGCCAGCAGCCAAGTGTATGGGGGGAACTATGGCTACACCTTC,CASSQVYGGNYGYTF
.,TRBJ2-5,.,TRBV7-9,TGTGCCAGCAGCTTATTCCGAACAGGGCGGGAGACCCAGTACTTC,CASSLFRTGRETQYF
TRBD1,TRBJ2-5,.,TRBV9,TGTGCCAGCAGCGGCGGGACAGGGGCCATGGAGACCCAGTACTTC,CASSGGTGAMETQYF
TRBD2,TRBJ2-1,.,TRBV7-2,TGTGCCAGCAGCTTCGGACTAGCAGCTTACAATGAGCAGTTCTTC,CASSFGLAAYNEQFF
TRBD2,TRBJ2-3,.,TRBV11-1,TGTGCCAGCAGCTTTTATGGGACTAGCGAAGATACGCAGTATTTT,CASSFYGTSEDTQYF
.,TRBJ2-7,.,TRBV25-1,TGTGCCAGCAGCTCAGGGGTCTACGAGCAGTACTTC,CASSSGVYEQYF
.,TRBJ2-5,.,TRBV21-1,TGTGCCAGCAGCAAAAGGCGGATCCAAGAGACCCAGTACTTC,CASSKRRIQETQYF
.,TRBJ1-1,.,TRBV7-9,TGTGCCAGCAGCTTTAGTACTGAAGCTTTCTTT,CASSFSTEAFF
TRBD2,TRBJ2-3,.,TRBV5-6,TGTGCCAGCAGCTTGACGGCGGGAGTAGGTGATACGCAGTATTTT,CASSLTAGVGDTQYF
TRBD2,TRBJ2-3,.,TRBV6-5,TGTGCCAGCAGTTACGGGGAGGGTTCAGATACGCAGTATTTT,CASSYGEGSDTQYF
TRBD2,TRBJ2-2,.,TRBV18,TGTGCCAGCTCACCTCCGGGACTAGCGGGAGGTACCGGGGAGCTGTTTTTT,CASSPPGLAGGTGELFF
TRBD1,TRBJ1-1,.,TRBV19,TGTGCCGCCAGAAGTGGGACAGAAAATGAAGCTTTCTTT,CAARSGTENEAFF
TRBD2,TRBJ2-1,.,TRBV18,TGTGCCAGCTCACCGACTAGCGGGAGAGGCTATGAGCAGTTCTTC,CASSPTSGRGYEQFF
.,TRBJ1-4,.,TRBV25-1,TGTGCCAGCAGTGAATTTCAGGGGAAGTCTAATGAAAAACTGTTTTTT,CASSEFQGKSNEKLFF
TRBD1,TRBJ1-4,.,TRBV19,TGTGCCAGTAGCCGGAACCGGGACAGAATATCAACTAATGAAAAACTGTTTTTT,CASSRNRDRISTNEKLFF
.,TRBJ1-2,.,TRBV29-1,TGCAGCGTTGAATGGGAGTTTGGCTACACCTTC,CSVEWEFGYTF
.,TRBJ2-2,.,TRBV27,TGTGCCAGCAGTTTCGGGCGGGTGGCCGGGGAGCTGTTTTTT,CASSFGRVAGELFF
.,TRBJ1-5,.,TRBV4-1,TGCGCCAGCAGCCAATCGACTTTCCCGCCCCAGCATTTT,CASSQSTFPPQHF
TRBD1,TRBJ1-2,.,TRBV6-1,TGTGCCATCACCTCAGGGACAGCTAACTATGGCTACACCTTC,CAITSGTANYGYTF